Listed below are T cell receptor beta chains from one sample, sequenced in a study of T and B cells in COVID-19 patients. Using its own MiXCR run on the multiplex PCR reads, TCRdb lists one record per CDR3 protein. The repertoire includes 8,700 or so distinct CDR3 sequences, around a third of them detected once, and less than 25% sits in the top ten. The sequenced sample was blood. The source is a human donor who had recovered from COVID-19. Each CDR3 is given with its conserved first and last residue. A D gene is named only where the DNA matches it firmly. Clone sizes are given selectively: once, few, many, or a class where the clone is expanded.

D	V	size	J	DNA	CDR3
TRBD1	TRBV6-4	.	TRBJ1-2	TGTGCCAGCAGTGACGGGGACAGTGTTAACTATGGCTACACCTTC	CASSDGDSVNYGYTF
TRBD1	TRBV29-1	medium-sized	TRBJ2-7	TGCAGCGTAGCCTGGGACAGGGTCAACGAGCAGTACTTC	CSVAWDRVNEQYF
TRBD1	TRBV19	medium-sized	TRBJ2-5	TGTGCCAGTAGTCCGTGGGACAGGGAAGAGACCCAGTACTTC	CASSPWDREETQYF
.	TRBV19	medium-sized	TRBJ2-7	TGTGCCAGCGCCCCCGGGACTCCTACCTACGAGCAGTACTTC	CASAPGTPTYEQYF
.	TRBV4-3	.	TRBJ1-6	TGTGCCAACAGCCATGAGGGGAATTCACCCCTCCACTTT	CANSHEGNSPLHF
.	TRBV30	medium-sized	TRBJ1-5	TGTGCCTGGAGTGTACAAGGGAATCAGCCCCAGCATTTT	CAWSVQGNQPQHF
TRBD1	TRBV5-5	once	TRBJ2-3	TGTGCCAGCAACCGGGACAGGGGGCTAGTAGATACGCAGTATTTT	CASNRDRGLVDTQYF
TRBD1	TRBV18	.	TRBJ1-4	TGTGCCAGCTCAGCCACAGGGGCTGGGCGGGGTGAAAAACTGTTTTTT	CASSATGAGRGEKLFF
.	TRBV5-1	.	TRBJ2-5	TGCGCCAGCTCCCCCGGGGCAGGCCAAGAGACCCAGTACTTC	CASSPGAGQETQYF
TRBD1	TRBV12-3/TRBV12-4	.	TRBJ1-2	TGTGCCAGCAGTTTTTGGGACAGGGGAGTCTATGGCTACACCTTC	CASSFWDRGVYGYTF
.	TRBV5-6	few	TRBJ1-4	TGTGCCAGCACCTTCGACCCGGGGGCGGGTGAAAAACTGTTTTTT	CASTFDPGAGEKLFF
.	TRBV12-3/TRBV12-4	few	TRBJ1-1	TGTGCCAGTACCCCCCATGAGGATTACACTGAAGCTTTCTTT	CASTPHEDYTEAFF
.	TRBV12-3/TRBV12-4	medium-sized	TRBJ2-2	TGTGCCAGCACCAGGAGCACCGGGGAGCTGTTTTTT	CASTRSTGELFF
.	TRBV6-1	.	TRBJ1-4	TGTGCCAGCAAGACAGCGGTCGGGGAAAAACTGTTTTTT	CASKTAVGEKLFF
TRBD1	TRBV6-6	.	TRBJ1-6	TGTGCCAGCAGTACGTATACCGGGACAGGGGGCTCCTATTCACCCCTCCACTTT	CASSTYTGTGGSYSPLHF
.	TRBV20-1	.	TRBJ1-2	TGCAGTGCTAACTCCGGGACGTTCTATGGCTACACCTTC	CSANSGTFYGYTF